This entry concerns a single T cell receptor beta chain. Its antigen remains unidentified. This record belongs to a study of blood T cells in healthy people across ages. Findings and limits, study-wide: The fall in TCR beta diversity per million T cells was roughly linear with age. Among long-lived donors, naive CD4+ cells were more numerous and diversity higher than in aged donors.

This CDR3 has 13 amino acids. CDR1 SGHRS and CDR2 YFSETQ come from the germline V gene. A second PCR, run for about 7 to 11 cycles, used a sample-barcoded 5' primer plus a J-beta primer mix. TCRdb called the 5' RACE reads again in MiXCR, with one record for every CDR3 protein. The sample has about 670,000 distinct CDR3 sequences; less than 45% are singletons. The chain uses TRBV5-1 and TRBJ2-5, with unresolved D. The DNA end lines up better with TRBJ2-7; the J call may be wrong. The specimen sequenced was blood. The sequence derives from an elderly man in good health. CDR3 DNA sequence: TGCGCCAGCAGCTTTACGGCGTACTACGAGCAGTACTTC. This codes for CASSFTAYYEQYF.